This record looks at one T cell receptor (beta chain) sequence and its context. This clone was detected a few times. The clone's antigen remains unknown. Base qualities are not recorded, but no much larger clone differs from it by a single base. The label giving this sample's time point can be read as: about 28 days (+/-7) after the second vaccine dose. AZD1222 recipients with second doses at about 4 weeks or about 12 weeks were pooled, because spike-specific TCR depth and breadth did not differ between schedules. Samples from vaccinated people were obtained from the UK trials COV001 and COV002, which included a single-blind randomized controlled phase 2/3 trial of AZD1222 (ChAdOx1 nCoV-19) in healthy adults. For TCRbeta chain sequencing, PBMC samples were collected from trial participants at day 0 and at day 28 after the second dose. The CDR3, from cysteine to phenylalanine, totals 14 residues. Left in the record is the CDR3 DNA by itself, 42 bases read in frame from the first base. Trimming removed 1 base from V and 2 bases from J; the gene matches leave 0 bases unexplained. CDR1 and CDR2 are read off the germline V gene (reference sequence) as SEHNR and FQNEAQ.

The CDR3 regions of human TCRbeta chains were analyzed by immunosequencing. The original methods were these. Repertoire TCRs were matched against a reference library of SARS-CoV-2-specific TCRs generated with the MIRA antigen-specificity platform. Breadth was defined as the fraction of unique TCRs that were SARS-CoV-2-associated, and depth was defined as the fraction of total T cells that were SARS-CoV-2-associated. Each spike-specific TCR was assigned to its reactive spike region and to a CD4 or CD8 class using the MIRA data. Log10-transformed breadth and depth values were compared by one-way ANOVA with Sidak's multiple comparisons tests. TCRdb carries this immuneACCESS record with in-frame sequences only. Its versions omit some clonotypes, under half of them owing to an unresolved V gene in the studies checked, with the rest unexplained. V, J and clone size reflect that table, while D and trimming were determined from the DNA. This sample gives 150,000 to 200,000 clones in total; approximately 91% of them show up just once. The biggest ten clones account for approximately 1.8% of the sample.

These data come from a study of T cell responses to AZD1222 COVID-19 vaccine (dated by TCRdb to 2020 to 2022). For the study in its entirety: TCR sequencing was performed for more than 230 trial participants, of whom 200 to 220 were given two doses of AZD1222 and some 26 were given two doses of MenACWY control vaccine. Enrollment into the trials was organized by age into subgroups of 18-55, 56-69 and 70-plus years, and those subgroups contained approximately 150, 30 and 60 TCR-sequenced participants, respectively. General conclusions and limits of the study: Participants were mostly white British, with more females than males. The authors suggested clonal diversity may have been underestimated. Because no samples from the day 14 peak response were available, repertoires could be characterized only after the peak T cell response. Conclusions about previously exposed vaccinees are limited because only six or seven AZD1222 recipients were SARS-CoV-2 seropositive at baseline. The 56-69-year group was small, and its depth increase did not reach significance, likely because of low power. After two AZD1222 doses, spike-specific TCR breadth and depth were significantly higher than at day 0 and than in MenACWY recipients. Nearly half of unique spike-specific TCRs reportedly recognized epitopes outside regions mutated in the B.1.351 and B.1.1.7 variants. The vaccine-associated CD4 TCRs covered the entire spike protein, and the dominant responses fell in regions 160-218 and 743-854.

The sequence came from an adult who received the AZD1222 COVID-19 vaccine. Here the sequenced sample was peripheral blood, taken 28 days after the second AZD1222 dose. The receptor chain draws on TRBV7-9 and TRBJ2-5; 8 middle bases align to TRBD1. The CDR3: CASSLDRGQETQYF. The nucleotide sequence reads TGTGCCAGCAGCTTAGACAGGGGGCAAGAGACCCAGTACTTC.